These 4 T cell receptor beta chains share one sample of origin, sequenced in a study of T cell responses to AZD1222 COVID-19 vaccine. Clones were read by immunoSEQ multiplex PCR, and TCRdb kept only the in-frame ones, dropping some. The sample shows about 130,000 clones, around nine tenths of them seen only once. The specimen was peripheral blood, collected on day 0 of AZD1222 vaccination. These receptors came from an adult in good health.

The chain recombines TRBV6-5 with TRBJ2-5; possible D gene TRBD2, 7 bases. In germline, CDR1 is MNHEY, CDR2 SVGAGI. CDR3 length: 14 amino acids. V lost 0 bases and J lost 4, with 9 bases in between. The CDR3 DNA sequence: TGTGCCAGCAGTTACTCAGGGGGGGGAGAGACCCAGTACTTC. Translating it yields CASSYSGGGETQYF.

V and J are TRBV11-2 and TRBJ1-5, with a weak D call TRBD1 (5 bases). The CDR3 is 17 residues long. Germline CDR1 is SGHAT and CDR2 is FQNNGV. Trimming took 5 bases from V and 1 from J, leaving 18 bases between them. Here the CDR3 DNA reads TGTGCCAGCAGCCGTCGCTCGGGGGTAGGAAGCAATCAGCCCCAGCATTTT. Its translation: CASSRRSGVGSNQPQHF.

The V gene is TRBV5-1, the J gene TRBJ1-1; D possibly corresponds to TRBD1 (6 bases). Germline CDR1 and CDR2: SGHRS and YFSETQ. Trimming took off 1 base at V and 8 bases at J, with 15 bases between the two ends. The CDR3 has 14 amino acids. The CDR3 DNA sequence: TGCGCCAGCAGCTTGACAGGGACCGGGCTGGAAGCTTTCTTT. It encodes CASSLTGTGLEAFF.

The gene calls are TRBV29-1 and TRBJ1-1; no definite D call. In germline, CDR1 is SQVTM, CDR2 ANQGSEA. Between the trimmed V and J ends, which lost 4 bases and 0 bases, there was a span of 12 bases. CDR3 length equals 14 residues. CDR3 loop: CSVAGVDLNTEAFF. The CDR3 DNA reads as TGCAGCGTTGCCGGGGTGGACCTGAACACTGAAGCTTTCTTT.